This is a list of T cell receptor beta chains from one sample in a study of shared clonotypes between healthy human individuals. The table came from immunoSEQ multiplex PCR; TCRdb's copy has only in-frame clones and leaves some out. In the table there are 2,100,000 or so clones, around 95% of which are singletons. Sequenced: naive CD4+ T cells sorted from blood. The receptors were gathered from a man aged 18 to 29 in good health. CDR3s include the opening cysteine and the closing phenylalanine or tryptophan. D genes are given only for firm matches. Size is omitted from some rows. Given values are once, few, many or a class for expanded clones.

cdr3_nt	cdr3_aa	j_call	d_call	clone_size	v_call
TGTGCCAGCAGCTTAGCTCAGTTGGGGGTATCTGAAGCTTTCTTT	CASSLAQLGVSEAFF	TRBJ1-1	NA	NA	TRBV7-8
TGTGCCAGCTTCACCGGGGGTGATAATTCACCCCTCCACTTT	CASFTGGDNSPLHF	TRBJ1-6	NA	NA	TRBV18
TGTGCCAGCACCTCGTATGAATTCCCTTTCGAGCAGTACTTC	CASTSYEFPFEQYF	TRBJ2-7	NA	NA	TRBV6-1
TGTGCCAGCAGCTTAAAGGTCCCGGGCTGGAGATCCTACAATGAGCAGTTCTTC	CASSLKVPGWRSYNEQFF	TRBJ2-1	NA	NA	TRBV11-3
TGCGCCAGCAGCTTGGGGGGGCGCGAGACCCAGTACTTC	CASSLGGRETQYF	TRBJ2-5	NA	NA	TRBV5-1
TGCAGCGTTATACTAGCGAACCAAGAGACCCAGTACTTC	CSVILANQETQYF	TRBJ2-5	TRBD2	NA	TRBV29-1
TGCGCCAGCAGTGAGTCGGTCAGACCTAACTATGGCTACACCTTC	CASSESVRPNYGYTF	TRBJ1-2	NA	NA	TRBV10-2
TGTGCCAGCAGTGTGGATTCCACAGATACGCAGTATTTT	CASSVDSTDTQYF	TRBJ2-3	NA	NA	TRBV2
TGTGCCAGCAGAAAGACAGGGTGGGACGAGCAGTACTTC	CASRKTGWDEQYF	TRBJ2-7	TRBD1	NA	TRBV2
TGTGCCATCAGTGATTTGGGGACAGCTAGCAATCAGCCCCAGCATTTT	CAISDLGTASNQPQHF	TRBJ1-5	TRBD1	NA	TRBV10-3
TGCGCCAGCAGTTCCGCCGGGGGGTTCACCGGGGAGCTGTTTTTT	CASSSAGGFTGELFF	TRBJ2-2	TRBD2	NA	TRBV5-1
TGTGCCAGCAGCTCGTGGAATAGCGGTGATACGCAGTATTTT	CASSSWNSGDTQYF	TRBJ2-3	NA	once	TRBV5-4
TGTGCCAGCTCACCAGTCCTCGATCAGCCCCAGCATTTT	CASSPVLDQPQHF	TRBJ1-5	NA	NA	TRBV18
TGCGCCAGCAGCTTGGACACGACAGGGAACACTGAAGCTTTCTTT	CASSLDTTGNTEAFF	TRBJ1-1	NA	NA	TRBV5-1
TGTGCCAGCAGCCCGACGGGACGGCCGAACACTGAAGCTTTCTTT	CASSPTGRPNTEAFF	TRBJ1-1	NA	NA	TRBV9
TGTGCCAGTATGAGGGGAGAGCTGGGTTCACCCCTCCACTTT	CASMRGELGSPLHF	TRBJ1-6	NA	once	TRBV19
TGTGCCAGCAGCCGAGGACAGGGAAGTCGGGGCTACACCTTC	CASSRGQGSRGYTF	TRBJ1-2	TRBD1	NA	TRBV7-9
TGTGCCAGCAGCCTGACAGGGAATTTCGGCAATCAGCCCCAGCATTTT	CASSLTGNFGNQPQHF	TRBJ1-5	TRBD1	NA	TRBV5-6
TGTGCCATCTCGGGACTAGCGGGGCCAGAGACCCAGTACTTC	CAISGLAGPETQYF	TRBJ2-5	TRBD2	NA	TRBV10-3
TGTGCCAGCAGCTTAGTATATCAGGGCGTCACTGAAGCTTTCTTT	CASSLVYQGVTEAFF	TRBJ1-1	NA	NA	TRBV7-9
TGCGCCAGCAGCTTGGCTGTGGGCGGGCCGAACACCGGGGAGCTGTTTTTT	CASSLAVGGPNTGELFF	TRBJ2-2	NA	NA	TRBV5-1
TGTGCCCGGCGGGATGGCAAAGCGCAACTGTTTTTT	CARRDGKAQLFF	TRBJ1-4	NA	NA	TRBV30
TGTGCCAGCAGTTTGCGGGACAGGAAATCCTACGAGCAGTACTTC	CASSLRDRKSYEQYF	TRBJ2-7	TRBD1	NA	TRBV28
TGCGCCAGCAGTGAGTCGGCGGACAGCACAGATACGCAGTATTTT	CASSESADSTDTQYF	TRBJ2-3	NA	NA	TRBV10-1
TGTGCCAGTAGTGTCACAGGGGGCGGCAATCAGCCCCAGCATTTT	CASSVTGGGNQPQHF	TRBJ1-5	TRBD1	NA	TRBV19
TGTGCCAGCAGCTTAAACGGGGCCGCGAACACCGGGGAGCTGTTTTTT	CASSLNGAANTGELFF	TRBJ2-2	NA	NA	TRBV7-3
TGTGCCAGCAGCGTAAGGTCTGCGGGGAACACCGGGGAGCTGTTTTTT	CASSVRSAGNTGELFF	TRBJ2-2	NA	NA	TRBV9
TGTGCCAGTAGCCCATCGGGACGGCTCAATTCACCCCTCCACTTT	CASSPSGRLNSPLHF	TRBJ1-6	NA	few	TRBV19
TGTGCCAGTAGTACCCTCCCCTGGGCTGAGCAGTTCTTC	CASSTLPWAEQFF	TRBJ2-1	NA	NA	TRBV19
TGTGCCAGCAGTGGTAGCGGCCTCTACAATGAGCAGTTCTTC	CASSGSGLYNEQFF	TRBJ2-1	NA	NA	TRBV2
TGTGCCAGCAGCCGCGCCGAGAGGGGAAACGAGCAGTACTTC	CASSRAERGNEQYF	TRBJ2-7	NA	NA	TRBV7-8
TGTGCCTGGAGTGGGCCTAGCGGGGGAACGGCGGAGACCCAGTACTTC	CAWSGPSGGTAETQYF	TRBJ2-5	TRBD2	NA	TRBV30
TGTGCCAGCAGCCAAGATCTGAGTATTCAGCCCCAGCATTTT	CASSQDLSIQPQHF	TRBJ1-5	NA	NA	TRBV4-2
TGTGCCAGCAGTTACGAGGTGGTTGAAGCTTTCTTT	CASSYEVVEAFF	TRBJ1-1	NA	NA	TRBV6-6
TGTGCCAGCAGCTTAATGACGGGAAACTATGGCTACACCTTC	CASSLMTGNYGYTF	TRBJ1-2	NA	NA	TRBV7-9
TGTGCCATCAGTGATTCGGACAGATTGAACACTGAAGCTTTCTTT	CAISDSDRLNTEAFF	TRBJ1-1	NA	NA	TRBV10-3
TGTGCCAGCAGCGAGCGAGATGAAGAGGGTCAGCCCCAGCATTTT	CASSERDEEGQPQHF	TRBJ1-5	NA	NA	TRBV9
TGTGCCAGCAACTCCCCGGCGGGGCCTCAGTTCTTC	CASNSPAGPQFF	TRBJ2-1	NA	once	TRBV6-5
TGTGCCTGGAGTGGGGCCAGTAACACCGGGGAGCTGTTTTTT	CAWSGASNTGELFF	TRBJ2-2	NA	NA	TRBV30
TGTGCCAGCAGCGCACAGGGCAATGAGCAGTTCTTC	CASSAQGNEQFF	TRBJ2-1	NA	NA	TRBV9
TGCGCCAGCAGCGAGTCCACAGGGGGAGAGACCCAGTACTTC	CASSESTGGETQYF	TRBJ2-5	TRBD1	NA	TRBV5-1
TGTGCTAGCAGCTTAGGTACAGGGGGCAGCGCCGGGGAGCTGTTTTTT	CASSLGTGGSAGELFF	TRBJ2-2	TRBD1	NA	TRBV7-7
TGTGCCAGCAGCTTTAACAGGGGTTCCTACAATGAGCAGTTCTTC	CASSFNRGSYNEQFF	TRBJ2-1	TRBD1	NA	TRBV11-2
TGTGCCAGCAGTTTTAGGTGGGACCTAGAGACCCAGTACTTC	CASSFRWDLETQYF	TRBJ2-5	NA	NA	TRBV27
TGTGCCTGGAGTCCTTCCCAGGGTCTAGGCAATCAGCCCCAGCATTTT	CAWSPSQGLGNQPQHF	TRBJ1-5	NA	NA	TRBV30
TGTGCCAGCAGTCCCTCCACAGGGGGTGGTACTGAAGCTTTCTTT	CASSPSTGGGTEAFF	TRBJ1-1	TRBD1	NA	TRBV2
TGCGCCAGCAGTGATAAGACTAGCGGAGAGACCCAGTACTTC	CASSDKTSGETQYF	TRBJ2-5	TRBD2	NA	TRBV4-1
TGTGCCAGCAGCGCCAAACAAGGGACCGGGGAGCTGTTTTTT	CASSAKQGTGELFF	TRBJ2-2	NA	NA	TRBV9